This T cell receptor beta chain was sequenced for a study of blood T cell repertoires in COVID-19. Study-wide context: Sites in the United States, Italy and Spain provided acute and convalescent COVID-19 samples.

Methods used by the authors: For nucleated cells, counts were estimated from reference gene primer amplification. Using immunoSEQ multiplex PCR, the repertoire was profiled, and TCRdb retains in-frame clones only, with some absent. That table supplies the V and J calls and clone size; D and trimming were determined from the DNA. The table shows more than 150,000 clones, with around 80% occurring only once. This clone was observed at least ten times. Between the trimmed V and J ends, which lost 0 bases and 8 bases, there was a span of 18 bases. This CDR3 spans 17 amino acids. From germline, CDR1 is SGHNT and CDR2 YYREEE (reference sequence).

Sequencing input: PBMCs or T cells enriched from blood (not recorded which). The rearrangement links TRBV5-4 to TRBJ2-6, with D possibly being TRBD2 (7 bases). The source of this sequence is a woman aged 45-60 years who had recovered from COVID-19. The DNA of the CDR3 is TGTGCCAGCAGCTTGGTAGGGGGGGCCCTTAGGACCAACGTCCTGACTTTC. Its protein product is CASSLVGGALRTNVLTF.